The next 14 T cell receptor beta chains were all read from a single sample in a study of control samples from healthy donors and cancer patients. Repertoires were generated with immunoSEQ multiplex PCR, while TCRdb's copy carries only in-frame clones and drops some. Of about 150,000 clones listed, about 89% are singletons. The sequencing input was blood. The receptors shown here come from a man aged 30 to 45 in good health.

CDR3 bases: TGTGCCAGCAGGATCGGGACAGGCTCTCTCTATAGCAATCAGCCCCAGCATTTT. This sequence encodes CASRIGTGSLYSNQPQHF. The V and J genes are TRBV27 and TRBJ1-5; 8 bases match TRBD1. Per the germline V gene, CDR1 is MNHEY and CDR2 is SMNVEV (reference sequence). J lost 0 bases, V lost 6 bases, and 13 bases had no gene match. The CDR3 spans 18 residues.

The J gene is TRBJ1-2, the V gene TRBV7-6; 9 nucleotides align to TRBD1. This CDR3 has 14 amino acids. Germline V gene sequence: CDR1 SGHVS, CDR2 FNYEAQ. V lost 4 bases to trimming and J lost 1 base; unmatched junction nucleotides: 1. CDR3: CASSSGQGNYGYTF. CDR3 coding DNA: TGTGCCAGCAGCTCGGGACAGGGTAACTATGGCTACACCTTC.

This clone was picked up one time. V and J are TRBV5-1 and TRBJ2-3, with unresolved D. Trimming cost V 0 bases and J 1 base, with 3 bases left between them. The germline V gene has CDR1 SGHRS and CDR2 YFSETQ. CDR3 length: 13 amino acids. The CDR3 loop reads CASSLEGTDTQYF. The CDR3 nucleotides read TGCGCCAGCAGCTTGGAAGGCACAGATACGCAGTATTTT.

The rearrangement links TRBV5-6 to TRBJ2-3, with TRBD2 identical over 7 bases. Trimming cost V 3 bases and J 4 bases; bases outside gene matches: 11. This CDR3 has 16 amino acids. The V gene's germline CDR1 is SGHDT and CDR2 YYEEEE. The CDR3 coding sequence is TGTGCCAGCAGCTCCCCCGGGGCTAGCGGATCAGATACGCAGTATTTT. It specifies CASSSPGASGSDTQYF. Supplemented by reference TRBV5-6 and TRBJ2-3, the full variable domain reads DAGVTQSPTHLIKTRGQQVTLRCSPKSGHDTVSWYQQALGQGPQFIFQYYEEEERQRGNFPDRFSGHQFPNYSSELNVNALLLGDSALYLCASSSPGASGSDTQYFGPGTRLTVL.

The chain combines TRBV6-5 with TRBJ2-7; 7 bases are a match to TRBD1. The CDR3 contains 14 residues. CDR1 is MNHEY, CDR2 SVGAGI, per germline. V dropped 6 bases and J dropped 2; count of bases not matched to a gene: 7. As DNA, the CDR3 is TGTGCCAGCAGACGGACAGGAGGCGCCTACGAGCAGTACTTC. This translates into CASRRTGGAYEQYF.

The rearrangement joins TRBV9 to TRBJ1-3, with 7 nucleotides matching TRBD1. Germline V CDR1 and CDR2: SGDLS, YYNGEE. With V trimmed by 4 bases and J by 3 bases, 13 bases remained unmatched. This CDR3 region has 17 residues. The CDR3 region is CASSPSPPQGGGNTIYF. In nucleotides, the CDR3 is TGTGCCAGCAGCCCCTCCCCGCCCCAGGGGGGTGGAAACACCATATATTTT. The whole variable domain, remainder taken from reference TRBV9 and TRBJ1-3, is DSGVTQTPKHLITATGQRVTLRCSPRSGDLSVYWYQQSLDQGLQFLIQYYNGEERAKGNILERFSAQQFPDLHSELNLSSLELGDSALYFCASSPSPPQGGGNTIYFGEGSWLTVV.

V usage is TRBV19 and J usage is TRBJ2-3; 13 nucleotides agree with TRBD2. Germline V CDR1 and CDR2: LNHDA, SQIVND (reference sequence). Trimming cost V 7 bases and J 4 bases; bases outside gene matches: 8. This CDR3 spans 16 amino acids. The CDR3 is CASTRTSGSLADTQYF. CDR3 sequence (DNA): TGTGCCAGTACTCGGACTAGCGGGAGTTTGGCAGATACGCAGTATTTT.

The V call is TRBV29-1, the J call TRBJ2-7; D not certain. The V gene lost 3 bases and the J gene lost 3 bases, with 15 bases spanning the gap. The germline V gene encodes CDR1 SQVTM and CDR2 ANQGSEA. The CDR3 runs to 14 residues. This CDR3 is CSVEGNGILYEQYF. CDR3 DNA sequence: TGCAGCGTTGAGGGTAACGGCATTCTCTACGAGCAGTACTTC.

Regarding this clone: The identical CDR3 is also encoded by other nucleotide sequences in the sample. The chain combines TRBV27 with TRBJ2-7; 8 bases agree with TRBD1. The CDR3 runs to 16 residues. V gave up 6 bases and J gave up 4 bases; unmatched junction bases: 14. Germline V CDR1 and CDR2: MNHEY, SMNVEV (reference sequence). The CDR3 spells CASSRTPGGAFYEQYF. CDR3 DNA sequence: TGTGCCAGCAGCCGAACCCCAGGGGGCGCCTTTTACGAGCAGTACTTC.

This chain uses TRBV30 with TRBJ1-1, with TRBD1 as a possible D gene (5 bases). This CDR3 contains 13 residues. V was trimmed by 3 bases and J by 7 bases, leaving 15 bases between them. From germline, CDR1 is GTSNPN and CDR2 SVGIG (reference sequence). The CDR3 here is CAWRDTEVGEAFF. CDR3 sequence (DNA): TGTGCCTGGAGGGACACGGAGGTTGGTGAAGCTTTCTTT.

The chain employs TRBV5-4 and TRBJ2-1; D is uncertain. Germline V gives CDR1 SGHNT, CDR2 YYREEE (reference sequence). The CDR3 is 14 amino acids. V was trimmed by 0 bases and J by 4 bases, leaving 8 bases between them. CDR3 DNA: TGTGCCAGCAGCTTGGCAGAAGTATACAATGAGCAGTTCTTC. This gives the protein CASSLAEVYNEQFF.

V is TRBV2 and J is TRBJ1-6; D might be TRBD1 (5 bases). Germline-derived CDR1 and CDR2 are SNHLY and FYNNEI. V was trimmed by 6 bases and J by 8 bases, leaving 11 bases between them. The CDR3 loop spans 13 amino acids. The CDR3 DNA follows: TGTGCCAGCAGCCGGGGGTCTGATTCACCCCTCCACTTT. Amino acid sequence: CASSRGSDSPLHF.

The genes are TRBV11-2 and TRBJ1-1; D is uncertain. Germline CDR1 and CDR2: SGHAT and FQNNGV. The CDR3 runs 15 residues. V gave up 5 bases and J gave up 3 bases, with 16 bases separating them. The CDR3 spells CASSRSLGSYTEAFF. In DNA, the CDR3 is TGTGCCAGCAGCCGCTCCCTCGGCAGCTACACTGAAGCTTTCTTT.

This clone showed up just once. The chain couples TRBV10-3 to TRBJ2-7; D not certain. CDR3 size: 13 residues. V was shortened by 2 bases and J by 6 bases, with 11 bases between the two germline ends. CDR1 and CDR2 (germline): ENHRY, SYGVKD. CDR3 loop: CAISEKSAGEQYF. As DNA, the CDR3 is TGTGCCATCAGTGAGAAGTCGGCCGGCGAGCAGTACTTC.